The text below deals with one TCR beta chain. Its antigen is undetermined. Roughly 210 ng DNA, about 33,000 T cell genomes, went into each sorted-subset replicate PCR. Profiling relied on immunoSEQ multiplex PCR, and the TCRdb table lists in-frame clones only, not all of them. The data contain a few million clones, 80% to 95% of them singletons. The naive CD8 fraction comprised CD45RO-negative cells positively selected for CCR7 and excluded terminally differentiated effector memory CD45RA+ cells. These data originate in a study of shared clonotypes between healthy human individuals. Findings and limits, study-wide: Genetic and exposure-history diversity was limited by the small donor number. Sampling covered blood only; tissue repertoires likely differ. Compared with clonotypes that all four donors shared, non-shared clonotypes had lower generation probabilities.

The germline V gene encodes CDR1 SEHNR and CDR2 FQNEAQ (reference sequence). There are 12 residues in the CDR3. Trimming stripped 3 bases from V and 6 bases from J, with 6 bases between. The chain has TRBV7-9 and TRBJ2-1; tentatively, D is TRBD2 (5 bases). The sample comprised naive CD8+ T cells from PBMCs. The receptor was isolated from a young man in good health. Some clones in this sample may be carry-over from other donors' samples. The CDR3 here is CASSFGLNEQFF. In nucleotides, the CDR3 is TGTGCCAGCAGCTTTGGACTCAATGAGCAGTTCTTC.